This record concerns one T cell receptor (beta chain) sequence. The target antigen is unknown. Preparation of the TCRbeta library used unique molecular identifiers. TCRdb redid the calling of the PCR reads with MiXCR, one entry per CDR3 protein. The sample lists about 120,000 distinct CDR3 sequences; 20% to 25% were seen once. The entry originates in a study of T-cell reconstitution after alpha-beta-depleted transplantation in children. General study points: Some patients owed their high day-60 TCRbeta diversity to surviving recipient T cells and thymic progenitors. Newly made T cells mostly supplied T-cell counts and diversity one year after transplant. There were reportedly several hundred expanded graft clones from which alpha-beta T cells came about two months after transplant.

Germline CDR1 DFQATT, CDR2 SNEGSKA (reference sequence). The length of the CDR3 is 12 residues. Trimming cost V 0 bases and J 3 bases, with 6 bases left between them. The chain carries TRBV20-1 and TRBJ2-7; D gene ambiguous. Sequenced here: PBMCs, mostly from graft donor cells, sampled 180 days after TCRalphabeta/CD19-depleted stem cell transplant. The clonotype comes from a male patient between 2 and 10 years old who had a stem cell transplant for chronic granulomatous disease, so the T cells may come from the graft donor. The CDR3 nucleotides read TGCAGTGCTAGAGATCGGTACTACGAGCAGTACTTC. It encodes CSARDRYYEQYF.